A selection of T cell receptor beta chains follows, all from one sample in a study of blood T cell repertoires in COVID-19. Clones were read by immunoSEQ multiplex PCR, and TCRdb kept only the in-frame ones, dropping some. Found here are about 190,000 clones, roughly 80% of them singletons; the top ten hold 17%. Sequenced: peripheral blood. The receptors come from a man aged 55-75 years with active or convalescent COVID-19. Each CDR3 is given with its conserved first and last residue. The D gene is left open where the match is weak. Size is stated for part of the rows, as once, few or many counts, or as a class when the clone is expanded.

.	TRBV15	.	TRBJ1-4	TGTGCCACCAGCAACAGGGCCACAGGGCCTAATGAAAAACTGTTTTTT	CATSNRATGPNEKLFF
.	TRBV7-2	TRBD1	TRBJ1-2	TGTGCCAGCAGACCGGGACAGCTCTATGGCTACACCTTC	CASRPGQLYGYTF
.	TRBV28	.	TRBJ1-1	TGTGCCAGCCGAAGGGGGACTGAAGCTTTCTTT	CASRRGTEAFF
.	TRBV19	.	TRBJ2-1	TGTGCCAGTAGTATTGAAAGGAGACGGTTGGGTGAGCAGTTCTTC	CASSIERRRLGEQFF
.	TRBV19	TRBD2	TRBJ2-3	TGTGCCAGTAGTAAAACGCCCCGGCTAGCGGACCGCACAGATACGCAGTATTTT	CASSKTPRLADRTDTQYF
.	TRBV7-2	.	TRBJ1-6	TGTGCCAGCAGCCCCAGGAATAATTCACCCCTCCACTTT	CASSPRNNSPLHF
few	TRBV5-1	.	TRBJ2-1	TGCGCCAGCAGCCTCCCGTCCCCTGAGCAGTTCTTC	CASSLPSPEQFF
.	TRBV5-1	TRBD1	TRBJ2-5	TGCGCCAGCAGCCTCATTGGGACAGGGGAAGCGACCCAGTACTTC	CASSLIGTGEATQYF
.	TRBV5-1	TRBD2	TRBJ2-7	TGCGCCAGCAGCTTGGCGCCACAACTAGCGGGGAGCTCCTACGAGCAGTACTTC	CASSLAPQLAGSSYEQYF
.	TRBV6-5	.	TRBJ2-3	TGTGCCAGCAGTCCTCGGACAGATACGCAGTATTTT	CASSPRTDTQYF
.	TRBV4-3	.	TRBJ2-2	TGCGCCAGCAGCCAAGATCTCGGACAGTACACCGGGGAGCTGTTTTTT	CASSQDLGQYTGELFF
.	TRBV27	.	TRBJ1-2	TGTGCCAGCAGTTTAACCAGGGGCTATGGCTACACCTTC	CASSLTRGYGYTF
.	TRBV10-3	.	TRBJ1-4	TGTGCCACCGCAGGGGACAATCCTGAAAAACTGTTTTTT	CATAGDNPEKLFF
.	TRBV7-9	.	TRBJ2-7	TGTGCCAGCAGCGACCCCGGGGCCGGGGGCTCCTACGAGCAGTACTTC	CASSDPGAGGSYEQYF
many	TRBV24-1	.	TRBJ2-3	TGTGCCACCAGTGAGGACAGGGAGGGGGACACAGATACGCAGTATTTT	CATSEDREGDTDTQYF
.	TRBV7-3	TRBD1	TRBJ2-5	TGTGCCAGCAGCCCCCATCACAGGGGGGCCCAAGAGACCCAGTACTTC	CASSPHHRGAQETQYF
.	TRBV15	.	TRBJ2-7	TGTGCCACCAGCAGAGCTGGGGAGAACAGTTACGAGCAGTACTTC	CATSRAGENSYEQYF
.	TRBV28	.	TRBJ1-5	TGTGCCAGCAGTCCTTCCGGGACTGGGAGGGATTATAGCAATCAGCCCCAGCATTTT	CASSPSGTGRDYSNQPQHF
.	TRBV28	TRBD1	TRBJ1-1	TGTGCCAGCAGTGCTGTAGGGGACAGGGATCCTGAAGCTTTCTTT	CASSAVGDRDPEAFF
few	TRBV7-3	.	TRBJ2-5	TGTGCCAGCAGCTTACTTGGCCAGACTCTCCAAGAGACCCAGTACTTC	CASSLLGQTLQETQYF
.	TRBV19	TRBD1	TRBJ2-7	TGTGCCAGTATCACAGGGGGCGACGAGCAGTACTTC	CASITGGDEQYF
.	TRBV7-9	.	TRBJ2-1	TGTGCCAGCAGCTACTACGGCAATGAGCAGTTCTTC	CASSYYGNEQFF
.	TRBV29-1	.	TRBJ1-3	TGCAGCGTTGAGTACAACTCTGGAAACACCATATATTTT	CSVEYNSGNTIYF
.	TRBV7-9	.	TRBJ1-1	TGTGCCAGCAGCCCCGGTAATGCGAACACTGAAGCTTTCTTT	CASSPGNANTEAFF
.	TRBV19	.	TRBJ2-2	TGTGCCAGTACGTGGACAGCGAACACCGGGGAGCTGTTTTTT	CASTWTANTGELFF
.	TRBV12-2	.	TRBJ2-7	TGTGCAAGTCGCTTAGCGCGTAGCGGGGGGGCAGAGCAGTACTTC	CASRLARSGGAEQYF
.	TRBV6-2/TRBV6-3	TRBD2	TRBJ2-5	TGTGCCAGCAGTCTACTAGCGGGGCAAGAGACCCAGTACTTC	CASSLLAGQETQYF
.	TRBV27	TRBD2	TRBJ2-7	TGTGCCAGCAGCTTCTCAGCCAGCGGGAGGGCCGAGCAGTACTTC	CASSFSASGRAEQYF
.	TRBV11-3	TRBD1	TRBJ2-7	TGTGCCAGCAGCCCTGACAGGGTCGGGGAGCAGTACTTC	CASSPDRVGEQYF
.	TRBV30	.	TRBJ1-1	TGTGCCTGGGACCCCACGGGGGGGTCTGAAGCTTTCTTT	CAWDPTGGSEAFF
.	TRBV12-3/TRBV12-4	.	TRBJ1-1	TGTGCCAGCAGGAGGGTGGGGAACACTGAAGCTTTCTTT	CASRRVGNTEAFF
.	TRBV7-2	TRBD2	TRBJ2-7	TGTGCCAGCAGCTTAGGGGTAGCGGGATTCTACGAGCAGTACTTC	CASSLGVAGFYEQYF
.	TRBV7-3	.	TRBJ2-7	TGTGCCAGCAGCCCCGAACAGGGATCCGAGCAGTACTTC	CASSPEQGSEQYF
.	TRBV12-3/TRBV12-4	.	TRBJ1-2	TGTGCCAGCAGTTTGCCCAGGGGCTATGGCTACACCTTC	CASSLPRGYGYTF
once	TRBV5-6	TRBD2	TRBJ2-7	TGTGCCAGCAGCTTATCCGGACTAGCGGAACACGAGCAGTACTTC	CASSLSGLAEHEQYF
.	TRBV3-1/TRBV3-2	.	TRBJ1-6	TGTGCCAGCAGCCGGGGGGGACTCGTCGGGAATTCACCCCTCCACTTT	CASSRGGLVGNSPLHF
.	TRBV5-1	.	TRBJ2-7	TGCGCCAGCAGCTTGCCAGGGAACACTTGGGAGCAGTACTTC	CASSLPGNTWEQYF
once	TRBV6-2/TRBV6-3	.	TRBJ2-1	TGTGCCAGCAGCTTTACAGAAAACAATGAGCAGTTCTTC	CASSFTENNEQFF
.	TRBV6-2/TRBV6-3	TRBD1	TRBJ1-5	TGTGCCAGCAGTGCCTACAGGGGGCTGAATCAGCCCCAGCATTTT	CASSAYRGLNQPQHF
.	TRBV27	.	TRBJ1-2	TGTGCCAGCAGTGGAACCCTGGGCGGCTACACCTTC	CASSGTLGGYTF
few	TRBV18	.	TRBJ1-6	TGTGCCAGCTCACCAAAGGACTCGGGTAATTCACCCCTCCACTTT	CASSPKDSGNSPLHF
.	TRBV6-5	TRBD1	TRBJ2-7	TGTGCCAGCAGCGTTAGGGGGCGGTCCTACGAGCAGTACTTC	CASSVRGRSYEQYF